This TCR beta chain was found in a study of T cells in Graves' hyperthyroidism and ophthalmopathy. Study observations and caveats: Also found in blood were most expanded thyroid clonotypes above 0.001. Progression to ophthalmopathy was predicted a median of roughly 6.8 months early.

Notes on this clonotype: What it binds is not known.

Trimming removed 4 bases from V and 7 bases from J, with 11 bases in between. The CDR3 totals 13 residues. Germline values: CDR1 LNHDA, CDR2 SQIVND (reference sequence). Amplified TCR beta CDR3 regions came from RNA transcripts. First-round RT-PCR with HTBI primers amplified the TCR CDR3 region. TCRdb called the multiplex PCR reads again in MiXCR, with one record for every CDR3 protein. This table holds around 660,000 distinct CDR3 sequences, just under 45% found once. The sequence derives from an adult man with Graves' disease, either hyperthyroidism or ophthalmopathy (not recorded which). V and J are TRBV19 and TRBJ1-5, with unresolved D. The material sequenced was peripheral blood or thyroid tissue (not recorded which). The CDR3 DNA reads TGTGCCAGTAGTACAAACCTAAGGCAGCCCCAGCATTTT. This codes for CASSTNLRQPQHF.